This T cell receptor beta chain was profiled in a study of monozygotic twins with inflammatory bowel disease. Overall study findings and caveats: Among the T cells, different subtypes could not be distinguished. On the inverse Simpson index, IBD patients scored lower for TCRbeta diversity than healthy co-twins. There was no support for any single strong signal or clonotype associated with IBD.

Note on this clonotype: Its antigen is as yet unknown.

In germline, CDR1 is KGHSH, CDR2 LQKENI. The CDR3 is 13 residues long. Following a re-call of the 5' RACE reads, TCRdb has one entry per CDR3 protein and lacks DNA. The sample has some 160,000 distinct CDR3 sequences; the top ten hold 7.4%. The TCR originated in a human donor with ulcerative colitis or Crohn's disease, or a healthy co-twin of an affected twin (not recorded which). The sequencing input was blood. The chain is built from TRBV18 and TRBJ1-2; as DNA is missing, the TRBD1 call by TCRdb cannot be tested. The CDR3 is CASSPNRSDGYTF.